These 24 T cell receptor beta chains came from one sample sequenced in a study of blood T cell repertoires in COVID-19. Clones were read by immunoSEQ multiplex PCR, and TCRdb kept only the in-frame ones, dropping some. The data show 52,000 or so clones, with roughly 85% seen just once and 5.5% to 6% held by the top ten. Specimen: peripheral blood. The receptor source for this set is a human donor in a cohort sampled during active or convalescent COVID-19.

J is TRBJ2-5 and V is TRBV6-2 or TRBV6-3, with 10 nucleotides matching TRBD2. Germline V lookup: CDR1 MNHEY, CDR2 SVGEGT. CDR3 length: 15 residues. The V gene end was trimmed by 6 bases and the J gene end by 1 base; junction bases not matched to a gene: 5. DNA of the CDR3: TGTGCCAGCAGCCCACTAGCGGGGTCCCAAGAGACCCAGTACTTC. Amino acids: CASSPLAGSQETQYF.

The V gene is TRBV7-6, the J gene TRBJ1-2; D may be TRBD1 (5 bases). The V end was cut by 1 base, the J end by 5 bases, with 14 bases between. The CDR3 loop spans 15 amino acids. Germline V CDR1 and CDR2: SGHVS, FNYEAQ. The CDR3 sequence: CASSLGGEGPYGYTF. In nucleotides, the CDR3 is TGTGCCAGCAGCTTAGGGGGGGAGGGGCCGTATGGCTACACCTTC.

This clone showed up just once. The CDR3 is CASSLIPGEDGKSGGYTF. The CDR3 DNA reads as TGTGCCAGCAGCTTAATCCCGGGGGAGGACGGCAAAAGTGGGGGCTACACCTTC. The rearrangement joins TRBV7-3 to TRBJ1-2, with D possibly TRBD1 on 5 matching bases. Trimming removed 1 base from V and 8 bases from J, with 26 bases in between. CDR3 length: 18 amino acids. Per the germline V gene, CDR1 is SGHTA and CDR2 is FQGTGA.

The rearrangement joins TRBV30 to TRBJ2-5; a possible D gene is TRBD1 (5 bases). Germline values: CDR1 GTSNPN, CDR2 SVGIG (reference sequence). The ends were cut back, 0 bases at V and 4 bases at J, with 12 bases in the middle. This CDR3 spans 14 amino acids. This CDR3 is CAWSVQGSGETQYF. In DNA, the CDR3 is TGTGCCTGGAGTGTGCAGGGTTCGGGAGAGACCCAGTACTTC.

This clone was recorded only once. In DNA, the CDR3 is TGTGCCAGCAGCCGGGGGGGCGCGGGTTTCCAGACTGTTAGCGGCTACACCTTC. Translating gives CASSRGGAGFQTVSGYTF. J is TRBJ1-2 and V is TRBV9; a weak D match, TRBD1 (6 bases). Trimming shortened V by 4 bases and J by 8 bases, and 30 bases separated the two germline ends. This CDR3 has 18 residues. Germline lookup yields CDR1 SGDLS and CDR2 YYNGEE.

The chain employs TRBV4-2 and TRBJ2-7; 7 nucleotides match TRBD2. This CDR3 is 16 amino acids long. V was clipped by 0 bases and J by 2 bases; unmatched bases: 7. The V gene's germline CDR1 is LGHNA and CDR2 YNFKEQ. The chain's CDR3 is CASSQDLSGAAYEQYF. The CDR3, as DNA: TGTGCCAGCAGCCAAGATCTGAGCGGGGCGGCCTACGAGCAGTACTTC.

The V and J genes are TRBV9 and TRBJ2-5; the match to TRBD1 covers 9 bases. Germline V gene sequence: CDR1 SGDLS, CDR2 YYNGEE. The length of the CDR3 is 15 residues. Germline trimming cut 1 base from V and 5 bases from J; bases unmatched to any gene: 6. DNA for the CDR3: TGTGCCAGCAGCGTATGGGACAGGGTATCGGAGACCCAGTACTTC. Translation gives CASSVWDRVSETQYF. Supplemented by reference TRBV9 and TRBJ2-5, the full variable domain reads DSGVTQTPKHLITATGQRVTLRCSPRSGDLSVYWYQQSLDQGLQFLIQYYNGEERAKGNILERFSAQQFPDLHSELNLSSLELGDSALYFCASSVWDRVSETQYFGPGTRLLVL.

This sequence joins TRBV19 and TRBJ2-1, with a weak D call TRBD1 (6 bases). The CDR3 extends over 14 amino acids. Germline lookup yields CDR1 LNHDA and CDR2 SQIVND (reference sequence). V dropped 2 bases and J dropped 5 bases, with 10 bases sitting between them. CDR3 nucleotide sequence: TGTGCCAGTAGTATACAGGGGTCGAACAATGAGCAGTTCTTC. Its protein product is CASSIQGSNNEQFF.

This rearrangement joins TRBV6-5 to TRBJ1-2; D remains ambiguous. This CDR3 contains 15 residues. Germline-derived CDR1 and CDR2 are MNHEY and SVGAGI. Trimming removed 2 bases from V and 4 bases from J, with 14 bases in between. CDR3 residues: CASSYRPARGYGYTF. DNA for the CDR3: TGTGCCAGCAGTTACCGTCCAGCCAGAGGCTATGGCTACACCTTC.

This chain connects TRBV7-2 to TRBJ2-5; tentatively, D is TRBD1 (5 bases). The germline CDR1 and CDR2 sequences are SGHTA and FQGNSA. This CDR3 has 13 residues. Trimming left V 9 bases short and J 1 base short, with 12 bases between. DNA of the CDR3: TGTGCCAGTGGGGCTACCGGCCAAGAGACCCAGTACTTC. Protein sequence: CASGATGQETQYF.

The V gene is TRBV24-1, the J gene TRBJ1-2, with 8 bases matching TRBD1. This CDR3 is built from 13 residues. Germline lookup yields CDR1 KGHDR and CDR2 SFDVKD. Trimming removed 4 bases from V and 8 bases from J; junction bases left unmatched: 5. The chain's CDR3 is CATSEGQGGGYTF. In nucleotides, the CDR3 is TGTGCCACCAGTGAAGGACAGGGAGGCGGCTACACCTTC.

This clone has a handful of counts. The V and J genes are TRBV6-2 or TRBV6-3 and TRBJ2-3; TRBD2 aligns across 12 bases. The V segment lost 2 bases and the J segment 2 bases; nucleotides outside the gene matches: 8. CDR3 length equals 18 residues. Germline CDR1 is MNHEY and CDR2 is SVGEGT. Here the CDR3 DNA reads TGTGCCAGCAGTTACCCGTTACTAGCGGGGGGTACCACAGATACGCAGTATTTT. Translation: CASSYPLLAGGTTDTQYF.

V gene TRBV29-1 combines with J gene TRBJ2-3; TRBD1 matches 7 bases. CDR1 is SQVTM, CDR2 ANQGSEA, per germline. The CDR3 totals 14 residues. Trimming at V came to 4 bases and at J to 0 bases, leaving 4 bases not matched to a gene. Here the CDR3 reads CSVGLGQSTDTQYF. CDR3 nucleotide sequence: TGCAGCGTTGGTCTGGGACAGAGCACAGATACGCAGTATTTT.

This clone was counted between two and nine times. V is TRBV12-3 or TRBV12-4 and J is TRBJ2-7; tentatively, D is TRBD1 (6 bases). V gave up 7 bases and J gave up 2 bases, with 12 bases separating them. The CDR3 has 13 amino acids. The CDR3 DNA is TGTGCCAGCATGACAGGAATCCCCTACGAGCAGTACTTC. Amino acids: CASMTGIPYEQYF.

The V and J genes are TRBV19 and TRBJ2-7, with 9 bases aligning to TRBD1. V lost 3 bases and J lost 4; bases outside the gene matches: 7. Germline V gene lookup returns CDR1 LNHDA and CDR2 SQIVND (reference sequence). There are 15 residues in the CDR3. CDR3 sequence (DNA): TGTGCCAGTAGTATCTCAGGGACAGGGACTTACGAGCAGTACTTC. It translates to CASSISGTGTYEQYF.

The genes are TRBV9 and TRBJ2-7, with D unclear. CDR3 length equals 15 residues. Trimming stripped 3 bases from V and 0 bases from J, with 13 bases between. Per germline, CDR1 SGDLS and CDR2 YYNGEE. The chain's CDR3 is CASSETQAPSYEQYF. The DNA for the CDR3 is TGTGCCAGCAGCGAGACCCAGGCCCCCTCCTACGAGCAGTACTTC. The full variable domain, its missing parts supplied by reference TRBV9 and TRBJ2-7, is DSGVTQTPKHLITATGQRVTLRCSPRSGDLSVYWYQQSLDQGLQFLIQYYNGEERAKGNILERFSAQQFPDLHSELNLSSLELGDSALYFCASSETQAPSYEQYFGPGTRLTVT.

The chain carries TRBV27 and TRBJ2-5; 7 nucleotides agree with TRBD1. Germline lookup yields CDR1 MNHEY and CDR2 SMNVEV (reference sequence). The CDR3 spans 13 residues. The trim removed 6 bases at V and 0 bases at J, leaving 1 base unmatched. The CDR3 is CASRGQYQETQYF. The CDR3 nucleotides read TGTGCCAGCAGGGGACAGTACCAAGAGACCCAGTACTTC.

The chain is built from TRBV5-6 and TRBJ2-5; 10 bases match TRBD2. The ends lost 0 bases at V and 2 bases at J; junction bases unmatched: 10. Germline assignment: CDR1 SGHDT and CDR2 YYEEEE. The CDR3 loop spans 18 amino acids. This CDR3 is CASSLGPPLAGRQETQYF. CDR3 coding DNA: TGTGCCAGCAGCTTGGGACCGCCACTAGCGGGGAGGCAAGAGACCCAGTACTTC. The full variable domain, its missing parts supplied by reference TRBV5-6 and TRBJ2-5, is DAGVTQSPTHLIKTRGQQVTLRCSPKSGHDTVSWYQQALGQGPQFIFQYYEEEERQRGNFPDRFSGHQFPNYSSELNVNALLLGDSALYLCASSLGPPLAGRQETQYFGPGTRLLVL.

The chain joins TRBV27 to TRBJ2-5; 9 bases fit TRBD1. The junction had 9 bases not matched to a gene; V was cut back by 2 bases and J by 5 bases. CDR3 length: 16 residues. Germline CDR1 is MNHEY and CDR2 is SMNVEV (reference sequence). As DNA, the CDR3 is TGTGCCAGCAGTTTACTGGGACAGGGAACAGGGGAGACCCAGTACTTC. Amino acids: CASSLLGQGTGETQYF.

The chain is built from TRBV3-1 (or the pseudogene TRBV3-2) and TRBJ1-1; the D is unclear. The germline CDR1 and CDR2 sequences are LGHDT and YNNKEL (reference sequence). The CDR3 consists of 13 residues. Trimming removed 3 bases from V and 0 bases from J, with 5 bases in between. CDR3 nucleotides: TGTGCCAGCAGCCAGTTCTTGAACACTGAAGCTTTCTTT. This sequence encodes CASSQFLNTEAFF.

CDR3 DNA sequence: TGTGCCAGCTCGGCCGGGACAGAGAACACTGAAGCTTTCTTT. Its translation: CASSAGTENTEAFF. V is TRBV18 and J is TRBJ1-1; 7 bases map to TRBD1. V dropped 6 bases and J dropped 1; count of bases not matched to a gene: 5. Germline-derived CDR1 and CDR2 are KGHSH and LQKENI. The CDR3 runs 14 residues.

The chain combines TRBV7-2 with TRBJ2-2, with D perhaps matching TRBD2 (5 bases). Trimming removed 3 bases at V and 5 bases at J, with 7 bases between. The CDR3 sequence is 13 residues long. The germline CDR1 and CDR2 sequences are SGHTA and FQGNSA. DNA for the CDR3: TGTGCCAGCAGCTTTCGAGGGACCGGGGAGCTGTTTTTT. Protein product: CASSFRGTGELFF.

The V gene is TRBV19, the J gene TRBJ2-7; 8 bases map to TRBD2. Trimming at V came to 5 bases and at J to 7 bases, leaving 7 bases not matched to a gene. CDR3 length: 13 amino acids. The germline CDR1 and CDR2 sequences are LNHDA and SQIVND (reference sequence). Written as DNA, the CDR3 is TGTGCCAGTAGTTCTGGACTAGCTAGAGAGCAGTACTTC. Protein sequence: CASSSGLAREQYF.

This sequence joins TRBV18 and TRBJ2-7; 11 bases line up with TRBD1. CDR3 length: 14 residues. The V and J ends lost 5 bases and 5 bases, in that order; junction bases with no gene match: 5. From germline, CDR1 is KGHSH and CDR2 LQKENI. CDR3 residues: CASSEGQGVHEQYF. The CDR3 bases are TGTGCCAGCTCAGAGGGACAGGGGGTCCACGAGCAGTACTTC.